These 19 T cell receptor beta chains came from one sample sequenced in a study of Graves' ophthalmopathy and Graves' hyperthyroidism (dated by TCRdb to the late 2010s). Sequencing instrument: Illumina HiSeq 2000. TCR beta CDR3 regions were amplified from RNA transcripts for repertoire sequencing. HTBI primers and the Qiagen OneStep RT-PCR kit were used in a first-round RT-PCR, which was followed by a second-round multiplex PCR, size selection and purification. Through fastp at Q25 and MiXCR, TCRdb rebuilt clones from the public reads, retaining in-frame beta chains. Duplicate CDR3 protein sequences are folded into a single record with the most common DNA and genes. This sample lists approximately 1.2 million distinct CDR3 sequences; roughly 35% were detected once. Jointly, the top ten make up around 10% of the sample. Sample: peripheral blood or thyroid tissue (not recorded which). The receptors come from an adult man with Graves' hyperthyroidism.

This clonotype was recorded a few times. The rearrangement joins TRBV29-1 to TRBJ1-1; D is possibly TRBD1 (5 bases). The germline V gene has CDR1 SQVTM and CDR2 ANQGSEA. CDR3 length equals 13 residues. V was trimmed by 4 bases and J by 1 base, leaving 10 bases between them. Here the CDR3 reads CSVAQGRNTEAFF. The CDR3, as DNA: TGCAGCGTTGCGCAGGGAAGGAACACTGAAGCTTTCTTT.

This clonotype was detected ten times or more. The chain recombines TRBV4-3 with TRBJ1-1; no definite D call. Germline-derived CDR1 and CDR2 are LGHNA and YSLEER. Trimming cost V 0 bases and J 0 bases, with 8 bases left between them. CDR3 length: 15 residues. CDR3 in amino acids: CASSQDPGVNTEAFF. CDR3 DNA: TGCGCCAGCAGCCAAGATCCGGGCGTGAACACTGAAGCTTTCTTT.

This clonotype appeared many times. The chain carries TRBV9 and TRBJ2-7; 7 bases are a match to TRBD1. Germline trimming cut 2 bases from V and 4 bases from J; bases unmatched to any gene: 9. The CDR3 runs to 15 residues. Germline-derived CDR1 and CDR2 are SGDLS and YYNGEE. The CDR3, as DNA: TGTGCCAGCAGCGTCACTCAGGGGGATGGTTACGAGCAGTACTTC. Translated, it gives CASSVTQGDGYEQYF.

Comment on this clonotype: The junction shows a germline mismatch at one end, possibly a read error. The genes are TRBV10-2 and TRBJ2-5; a weak D match, TRBD2 (6 bases). Germline CDR1 is WSHSY and CDR2 is SAAADI. The CDR3 consists of 12 residues. CDR3 in DNA: TGCGCCAGCAGTGAGCCGGGAGAGGCCCAGTACTTC. This gives the protein CASSEPGEAQYF.

The gene calls are TRBV5-6 and TRBJ2-7; TRBD1 or TRBD2 may be the D gene (5 bases each). The CDR3 has 13 residues. The ends were cut back, 4 bases at V and 7 bases at J, with 15 bases in the middle. Germline V gene data show CDR1 as SGHDT and CDR2 as YYEEEE. CDR3: CASSRRWGLEQYF. In DNA, the CDR3 is TGTGCCAGCAGCCGGAGGTGGGGGTTGGAGCAGTACTTC.

This clonotype came up many times. This chain joins TRBV10-3 and TRBJ2-5, with 11 nucleotides matching TRBD2. The V gene end was trimmed by 5 bases and the J gene end by 5 bases; junction bases not matched to a gene: 7. This CDR3 comprises 15 residues. The germline CDR1 and CDR2 sequences are ENHRY and SYGVKD. In nucleotides, the CDR3 is TGTGCCATCAGTCAACTAGCGGGGGCAGAGGAGACCCAGTACTTC. It codes for CAISQLAGAEETQYF.

This clonotype was observed a few times. The chain carries TRBV11-2 and TRBJ2-7; 11 positions match TRBD1. The CDR3 spans 16 residues. CDR1 and CDR2 (germline): SGHAT, FQNNGV. Losses at the gene ends were 5 bases for V and 3 bases for J; bases not matched to a gene: 9. CDR3 DNA: TGTGCCAGCAGCCGTACGGTTGGGACAGGGGGCTACGAGCAGTACTTC. Residues: CASSRTVGTGGYEQYF.

Ten or more counts support this clonotype. The chain combines TRBV7-8 with TRBJ2-2, with 9 nucleotides matching TRBD2. V gave up 0 bases and J gave up 7 bases; unmatched junction bases: 3. Germline V lookup: CDR1 SGHVS, CDR2 FQNEAQ. The CDR3 is made up of 15 amino acids. This chain's CDR3 is CASSLASGSGGELFF. The DNA for the CDR3 is TGTGCCAGCAGCTTAGCTAGCGGGAGTGGCGGGGAGCTGTTTTTT.

Many counts were recorded for this clonotype. The V call is TRBV29-1, the J call TRBJ2-2; 10 bases line up with TRBD2. The CDR3 has 16 amino acids. J was trimmed by 1 base and V by 5 bases; bases with no gene match: 7. Germline assignment: CDR1 SQVTM and CDR2 ANQGSEA. This CDR3 is CSVILTSGLNTGELFF. The CDR3 coding sequence is TGCAGCGTTATCCTGACTAGCGGGTTGAACACCGGGGAGCTGTTTTTT.

This clonotype was picked up a small number of times. The CDR3, as DNA: TGTGCCAGCAGTTTGGGAGGACAGGATTATGGCTACACCTTC. This codes for CASSLGGQDYGYTF. The V gene is TRBV28, the J gene TRBJ1-2; 7 bases match TRBD1. After removal of 3 bases from V and 5 bases from J, the junction contained 6 bases not matched to a gene. Germline V lookup: CDR1 MDHEN, CDR2 SYDVKM. This CDR3 contains 14 residues.

The chain combines TRBV9 with TRBJ2-2, with TRBD2 as a possible D gene (5 bases). Trimming removed 1 base from V and 0 bases from J, with 10 bases in between. This CDR3 is built from 16 residues. Germline V gene lookup returns CDR1 SGDLS and CDR2 YYNGEE. For the CDR3, the DNA is TGTGCCAGCAGCGTAATTCGGACTGCGAACACCGGGGAGCTGTTTTTT. This translates into CASSVIRTANTGELFF.

This clonotype has only one observation. This chain uses TRBV6-5 with TRBJ2-7; 7 bases are a match to TRBD1. This CDR3 is 14 amino acids long. V dropped 6 bases and J dropped 1; count of bases not matched to a gene: 6. Germline V CDR1 and CDR2: MNHEY, SVGAGI. The CDR3 coding sequence is TGTGCCAGCAGACGCCACAGGGGTTCCTACGAGCAGTACTTC. This codes for CASRRHRGSYEQYF.

The V call is TRBV19, the J call TRBJ2-3, with D hard to call. V was clipped by 5 bases and J by 7 bases, with 19 bases between them. The CDR3 loop spans 15 amino acids. Germline values: CDR1 LNHDA, CDR2 SQIVND (reference sequence). DNA of the CDR3: TGTGCCAGTAGTGGCTCAATATCCGAGATCTATACGCAGTATTTT. As protein: CASSGSISEIYTQYF.

CDR3 amino acids: CAGAVSNTEAFF. CDR3 DNA sequence: TGTGCCGGAGCGGTCTCGAACACTGAAGCTTTCTTT. This chain links TRBV19 with TRBJ1-1, with D hard to call. The CDR3 runs to 12 residues. In germline, CDR1 is LNHDA, CDR2 SQIVND (reference sequence). Trimming cost V 11 bases and J 1 base, with 11 bases left between them.

This clonotype was detected ten times or more. This chain connects TRBV6-5 to TRBJ2-7; D may be TRBD1 (6 bases). CDR1 MNHEY and CDR2 SVGAGI come from the germline V gene. The V end was cut by 8 bases, the J end by 3 bases, with 14 bases between. This CDR3 contains 13 residues. The CDR3 sequence is CASGPTGFYEQYF. CDR3 sequence (DNA): TGTGCCAGCGGACCTACAGGGTTCTACGAGCAGTACTTC.

The chain recombines TRBV28 with TRBJ1-1; no definite D call. CDR3 length equals 14 residues. Trimming stripped 5 bases from V and 1 base from J, with 11 bases between. The V gene's germline CDR1 is MDHEN and CDR2 SYDVKM. The CDR3 nucleotides are TGTGCCAGCAGTCCCCCCTTGGAGAACACTGAAGCTTTCTTT. It encodes CASSPPLENTEAFF. Full variable domain (outside the CDR3, taken from reference TRBV28 and TRBJ1-1): DVKVTQSSRYLVKRTGEKVFLECVQDMDHENMFWYRQDPGLGLRLIYFSYDVKMKEKGDIPEGYSVSREKKERFSLILESASTNQTSMYLCASSPPLENTEAFFGQGTRLTVV.

The table lists this clonotype with many counts. The CDR3: CAISYGTYQETQYF. For the CDR3, the DNA is TGTGCCATCAGCTACGGGACATACCAAGAGACCCAGTACTTC. The V and J genes are TRBV10-3 and TRBJ2-5, with a weak D call TRBD1 (6 bases). Germline-derived CDR1 and CDR2 are ENHRY and SYGVKD. V was cut by 6 bases and J by 0 bases, with 11 bases left in between. The CDR3 is made up of 14 amino acids.

The chain uses TRBV12-3 or TRBV12-4 and TRBJ2-2; D may be TRBD1 or TRBD2 (5 bases each). V was shortened by 6 bases and J by 7 bases, with 12 bases between the two germline ends. This CDR3 comprises 13 residues. Here the CDR3 DNA reads TGTGCCAGCAGCGATTGGGGGTGCGGGGAGCTGTTTTTT. This sequence encodes CASSDWGCGELFF.

This chain joins TRBV10-3 and TRBJ1-1; 7 positions agree with TRBD1. The CDR3 is 14 amino acids. With V trimmed by 7 bases and J by 1 base, 6 bases remained unmatched. The V gene's germline CDR1 is ENHRY and CDR2 SYGVKD. CDR3 in amino acids: CAITPTGRNTEAFF. CDR3 nucleotide sequence: TGTGCCATCACCCCGACAGGGCGGAACACTGAAGCTTTCTTT.